This paragraph covers one T cell receptor beta chain sequence. The antigen remains unidentified. V dropped 6 bases and J dropped 8 bases, with 16 bases sitting between them. This CDR3 is 14 amino acids long. The germline V gene encodes CDR1 SGHVS and CDR2 FNYEAQ. A marrow graft followed busulfan-fludarabine conditioning, with cyclophosphamide on days +3 and +4. This specimen belongs to a study of T cells after posttransplantation cyclophosphamide. Whole-study findings and limits: Recipient CMV seropositivity and CMV reactivation strongly tracked TRB clonality.

Profiled with immunoSEQ multiplex PCR; TCRdb holds only in-frame clones, not every one. This table has some 20,000 clones, roughly 87% appearing once. The material sequenced was PBMCs, taken after allogeneic stem cell transplant with posttransplant cyclophosphamide. The TCR sequence derives from a female patient in her thirties or forties who received an allogeneic stem cell transplant from a related donor, was CMV-positive, and had no GVHD. Some T cells may originate from the graft donor. The chain combines TRBV7-6 with TRBJ1-4; D is unclear. The CDR3 loop reads CASRIDPSGEKLFF. The CDR3 nucleotides are TGTGCCAGCAGAATAGATCCCTCGGGGGAAAAACTGTTTTTT.